Listed here is a single T cell receptor (beta chain). Antigen: not known. CDR1 is DFQATT, CDR2 SNEGSKA, per germline (reference sequence). The CDR3 length is 13 residues. This sample is drawn from a study of post-analysis software for immune sequencing data. Study in general: Included among the disease courses, which were recorded for the cohort, were relapsing-remitting, secondary progressive and progressive-relapsing multiple sclerosis. Study-wide points: F measure clustering grouped samples strongly by preparation batch. Controls' normalized Chao1 diversity significantly exceeded that of multiple sclerosis patients. The study found TRBV5-6, TRBV5-1 and TRBV20-1 among five or six TRBV segments more frequent in patients than controls.

Researchers reported that TCR beta cDNA libraries carried unique molecular identifiers. The T cell input of about 0.9 to 11 million gave hundreds of thousands of cDNA molecules. TCRdb redid the calling of the PCR reads with MiXCR, one entry per CDR3 protein. The sample contains roughly 800,000 distinct CDR3 sequences, under 70% of which appear only once. This chain connects TRBV20-1 to TRBJ2-3; 9 nucleotides agree with TRBD2. This receptor was taken from a girl aged 10 to 17 with multiple sclerosis. The material sequenced was blood. The CDR3 coding sequence is TGCAGCGTAGCGGGGGACCGGTTGGATACGCAGTATTTT. As protein: CSVAGDRLDTQYF.